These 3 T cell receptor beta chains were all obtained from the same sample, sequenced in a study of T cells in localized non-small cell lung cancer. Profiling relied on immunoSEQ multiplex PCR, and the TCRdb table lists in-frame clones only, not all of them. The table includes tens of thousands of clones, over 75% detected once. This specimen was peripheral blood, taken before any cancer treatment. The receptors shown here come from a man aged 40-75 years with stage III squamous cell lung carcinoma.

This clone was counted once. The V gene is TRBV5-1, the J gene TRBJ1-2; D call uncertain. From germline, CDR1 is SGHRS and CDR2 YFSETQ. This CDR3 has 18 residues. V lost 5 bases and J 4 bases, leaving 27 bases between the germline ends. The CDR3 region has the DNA TGCGCCAGCAGGGCGGATCCTACGCCTTTTAAGGCCTCCTATGGCTACACCTTC. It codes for CASRADPTPFKASYGYTF.

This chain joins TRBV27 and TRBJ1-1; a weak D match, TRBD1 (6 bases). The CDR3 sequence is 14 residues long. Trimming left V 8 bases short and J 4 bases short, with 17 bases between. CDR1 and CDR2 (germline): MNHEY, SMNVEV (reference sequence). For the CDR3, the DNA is TGTGCCAGCCGCCGCCGGGGGGCGAGCACTGAAGCTTTCTTT. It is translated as CASRRRGASTEAFF.

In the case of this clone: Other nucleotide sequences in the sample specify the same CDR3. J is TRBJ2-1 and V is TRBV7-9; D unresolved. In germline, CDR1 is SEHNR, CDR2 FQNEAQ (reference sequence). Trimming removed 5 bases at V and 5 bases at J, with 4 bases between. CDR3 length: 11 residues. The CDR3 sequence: CASSQNNEQFF. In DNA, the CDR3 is TGTGCCAGCAGCCAAAACAATGAGCAGTTCTTC.